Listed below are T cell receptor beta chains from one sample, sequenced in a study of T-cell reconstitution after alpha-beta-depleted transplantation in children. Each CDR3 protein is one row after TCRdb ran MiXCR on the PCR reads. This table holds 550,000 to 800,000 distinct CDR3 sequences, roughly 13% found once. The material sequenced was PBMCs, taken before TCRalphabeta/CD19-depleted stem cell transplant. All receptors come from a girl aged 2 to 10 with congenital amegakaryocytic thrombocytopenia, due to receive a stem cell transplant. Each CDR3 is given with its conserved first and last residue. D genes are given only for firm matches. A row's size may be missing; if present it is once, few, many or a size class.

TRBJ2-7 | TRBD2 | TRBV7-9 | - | TGTGCCAGCAGACCCGGGACTAGAGGTTTCGAGCAGTACTTC | CASRPGTRGFEQYF
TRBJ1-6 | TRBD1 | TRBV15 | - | TGTGCCACCAGCAGAGATCTGGTAGGGACAGTAGGAACGGGGGTTTCACCCCTCCACTTT | CATSRDLVGTVGTGVSPLHF
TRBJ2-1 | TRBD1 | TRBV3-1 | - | TGTGCCAGCGCCCTAGTGGGGGACAGAGACTCCTACAATGAGCAGTTCTTC | CASALVGDRDSYNEQFF
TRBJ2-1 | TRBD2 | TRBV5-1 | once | TGCGCCAGCAGCTTGGCGACGCGGGAGGGCCTCAATGAGCAGTTCTTC | CASSLATREGLNEQFF
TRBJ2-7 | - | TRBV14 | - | TGTGCCAGCAGCCAATCGGGGTTTCCAACCTACGAGCAGCACTTC | CASSQSGFPTYEQHF
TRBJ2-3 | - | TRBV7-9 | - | TGTGCCAGCAGCTCTCCAGAGGCCCCAGATACGCAGTATTTT | CASSSPEAPDTQYF
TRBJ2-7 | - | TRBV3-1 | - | TGTGCCAGCAGCCAAGTCCCAGGCTACTACGAGCAGTACTTC | CASSQVPGYYEQYF
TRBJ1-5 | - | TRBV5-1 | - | TGCGCCAGCAGCTTGGGAGACGACTACCCATATAGCAATCAGCCCCAGCATTTT | CASSLGDDYPYSNQPQHF
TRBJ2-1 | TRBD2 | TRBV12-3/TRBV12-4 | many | TGTGCCAGCAGTTTAGCTTTGGGACTAGACAATGAGCAGTTCTTC | CASSLALGLDNEQFF
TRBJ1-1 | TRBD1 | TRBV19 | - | TGTGCCAGTGGACAGGGGATAGAGACGGCTGAAGCTTTCTTT | CASGQGIETAEAFF
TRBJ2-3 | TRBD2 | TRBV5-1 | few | TGCGCCAGCAGCTCACTAGCGGGGAGATCTCACACAGATACGCAGTATTTT | CASSSLAGRSHTDTQYF
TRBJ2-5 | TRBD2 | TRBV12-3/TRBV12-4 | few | TGTGCCAGCAGTTTAGCGCGAATAGCGGGCGCCCGTCTGGAGACCCAGTACTTC | CASSLARIAGARLETQYF
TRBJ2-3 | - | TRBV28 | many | TGTGCCAGCAGTTTACAAGATACGCAGTATTTT | CASSLQDTQYF
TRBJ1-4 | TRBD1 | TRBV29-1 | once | TGCAGCGTCCACGCAGGGGGAGGCGAAAAACTGTTTTTT | CSVHAGGGEKLFF
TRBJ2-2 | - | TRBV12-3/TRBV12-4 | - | TGTACCAGCAGTGCTTTGGGGCCCTGGGAGCTGTTTTTT | CTSSALGPWELFF
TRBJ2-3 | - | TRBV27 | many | TGTGCCAGCAGCCTTGTGGGAGTTATGACAGATACGCAGTATTTT | CASSLVGVMTDTQYF
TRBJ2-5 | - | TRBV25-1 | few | TGTGCCACCCGAGGGCGATTGGGAGAGACCCAGTACTTC | CATRGRLGETQYF
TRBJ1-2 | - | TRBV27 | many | TGTGCCAGCATTCCTCCCCATCTCCCTCGCGGCTACACCTTC | CASIPPHLPRGYTF
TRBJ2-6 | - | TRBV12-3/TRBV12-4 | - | TGTGCCAGCAGCCACCTTGGATTAGCGGATGGCTCTGGGGCCAACGTCCTGACTTTC | CASSHLGLADGSGANVLTF
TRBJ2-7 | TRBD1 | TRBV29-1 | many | TGCAGCGTTACCAGACAGGGGGCATCCTACGAGCAGTACTTC | CSVTRQGASYEQYF
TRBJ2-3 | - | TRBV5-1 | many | TGCGCCAGCAGCTTGGCGGCCTCCCGCGGTACAGATACGCAGTATTTT | CASSLAASRGTDTQYF
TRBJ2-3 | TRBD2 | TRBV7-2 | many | TGTGCCAGCAGCAGATTAGCGGGAGGCGGTACAGATACGCAGTATTTT | CASSRLAGGGTDTQYF
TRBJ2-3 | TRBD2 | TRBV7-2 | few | TGTGCCAGCAGCGGACATAGCGGGAGTCTCTCAGATACGCAGTATTTT | CASSGHSGSLSDTQYF
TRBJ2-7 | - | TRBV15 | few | TGTGCCACCGGTATAGGCGGCAGCCGGTACTACGAGCAGTACTTC | CATGIGGSRYYEQYF
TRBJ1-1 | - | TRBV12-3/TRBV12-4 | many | TGTGCCAGCAGTTTATCCCACACTGAAGCTTTCTTT | CASSLSHTEAFF
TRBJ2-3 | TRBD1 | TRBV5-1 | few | TGCGCCAGCACCGACCGGGACAGGGGCACAGATACGCAGTATTTT | CASTDRDRGTDTQYF
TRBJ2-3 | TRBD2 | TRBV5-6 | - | TGTGCCAGCAGCTTGCCGGGAGGGGGAGACACAGATACGCAGTATTTT | CASSLPGGGDTDTQYF
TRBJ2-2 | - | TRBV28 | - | TGTGCCAGCAGGCTACTTGGAGAGTATGACGGGGAGCTGTTTTTT | CASRLLGEYDGELFF
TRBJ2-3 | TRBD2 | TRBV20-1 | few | TGCAGTGCTTCACCCGGGACTAGCGGGACCACAGATACGCAGTATTTT | CSASPGTSGTTDTQYF
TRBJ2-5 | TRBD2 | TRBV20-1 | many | TGCAGTTCCGGGACTAGCGGGAGGGAGACCCAGTACTTC | CSSGTSGRETQYF
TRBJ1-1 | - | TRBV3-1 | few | TGTGCCAGCAGCCAAGATTGGTCAGAGAACACTGAAGCTTTCTTT | CASSQDWSENTEAFF
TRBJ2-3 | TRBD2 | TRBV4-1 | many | TGCGCCAGCAGCCAAGTGGGACTAGCGGGAGCAGATACGCAGTATTTT | CASSQVGLAGADTQYF
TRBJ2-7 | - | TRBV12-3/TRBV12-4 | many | TGTGCCAGCAGAAAGGGGCGGGCTAGCGCAGTCGAGCAGTACTTC | CASRKGRASAVEQYF
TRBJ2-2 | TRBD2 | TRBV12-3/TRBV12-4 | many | TGTGCCAGCCCTATCTTCGCTAGCGGGACGAACACCGGGGAGCTGTTTTTT | CASPIFASGTNTGELFF
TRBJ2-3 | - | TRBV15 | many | TGTGCCACGACGAAGAATGGGGAGTTGGCAGATACGCAGTATTTT | CATTKNGELADTQYF
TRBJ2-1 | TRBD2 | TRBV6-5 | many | TGTGCCAGCAGACGGACTAGCGGGTCTGGAAGGTCCTACAATGAGCAGTTCTTC | CASRRTSGSGRSYNEQFF
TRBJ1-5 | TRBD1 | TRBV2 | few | TGTGCCAGCGCTCTGGCTGGGACAGGGGACAATCAGCCCCAGCATTTT | CASALAGTGDNQPQHF
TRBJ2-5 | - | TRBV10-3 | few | TGTGCCATCAGTGAGTCGGAGCGACCGACCCAGTACTTC | CAISESERPTQYF
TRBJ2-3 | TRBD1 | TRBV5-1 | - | TGCGCCAGCAGCGCCGGGACAGTAAGAGATACGCAGTATTTT | CASSAGTVRDTQYF
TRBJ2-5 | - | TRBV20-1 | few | TGCAGTGCCAGGCCAGTCGGGTTTGTAGAGACCCAGTACTTC | CSARPVGFVETQYF
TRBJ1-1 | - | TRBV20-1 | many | TGCAGTCCCTATTTCTCCACCTCCCTGGAAGCTTTCTTT | CSPYFSTSLEAFF
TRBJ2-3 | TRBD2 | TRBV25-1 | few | TGTGCCATCGATCTACGCGGTTCGGGAGGGGCTAGTACGCAGTATTTT | CAIDLRGSGGASTQYF
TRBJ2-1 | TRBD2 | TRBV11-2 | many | TGTGCCAGCAGCGCATCCGGGACTAGTCGCTACAATGAGCAGTTCTTC | CASSASGTSRYNEQFF
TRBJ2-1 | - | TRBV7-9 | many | TGTGCCAGCAGCTCGGTTGACAGCTCCTACAATGAGCAGTTCTTC | CASSSVDSSYNEQFF
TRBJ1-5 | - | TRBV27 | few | TGTGCCAGCAGCCGTCTAGGCCATCAGCCCCAGCATTTT | CASSRLGHQPQHF
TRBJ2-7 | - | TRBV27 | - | TGTGCCAGCAGTTTGGGGAGAGTCGACTACGAGCAGTACTTC | CASSLGRVDYEQYF
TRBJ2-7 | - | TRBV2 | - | TGTGCCAGCAGTGAAGGCAGACCCAATACCTACGAGCAGTACTTC | CASSEGRPNTYEQYF
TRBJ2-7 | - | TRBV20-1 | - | TGCAGTGCTAGAGATGCGGCCTCGGCTGTTGGGGCCTACGAGCAGTACTTC | CSARDAASAVGAYEQYF